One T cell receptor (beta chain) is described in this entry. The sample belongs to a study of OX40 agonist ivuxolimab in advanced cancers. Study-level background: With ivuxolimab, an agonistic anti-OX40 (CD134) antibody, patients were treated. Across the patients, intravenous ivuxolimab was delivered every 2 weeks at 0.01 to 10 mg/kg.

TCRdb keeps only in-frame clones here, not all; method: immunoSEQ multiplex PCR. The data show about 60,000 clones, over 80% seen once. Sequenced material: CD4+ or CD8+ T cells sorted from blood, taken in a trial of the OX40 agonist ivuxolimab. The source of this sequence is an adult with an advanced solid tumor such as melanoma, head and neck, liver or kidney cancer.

CDR3 coding DNA: TGTGCCAGCAGTGAAGGGAGGGGGGGAGGAAACACCATATATTTT. This translates into CASSEGRGGGNTIYF. This chain links TRBV2 with TRBJ1-3; tentatively, D is TRBD1 (6 bases). The CDR3 is 15 amino acids. Deletions cut 1 base from V and 4 bases from J, with 11 bases between. CDR1 and CDR2 (germline): SNHLY, FYNNEI.